This T cell receptor (beta chain) was observed in a study of OX40 agonist ivuxolimab in advanced cancers. Study-level information: Patients were infused with ivuxolimab every 2 weeks at 0.01 to 10 mg/kg.

V lost 4 bases and J 4 bases, leaving 12 bases between the germline ends. Per germline, CDR1 SGHRS and CDR2 YFSETQ. This CDR3 is 14 amino acids long. Patients with autoimmune history or systemic immunosuppression were excluded. Profiling relied on immunoSEQ multiplex PCR, and the TCRdb table lists in-frame clones only, not all of them. The table has tens of thousands of clones, 80% to 85% seen once. The source of this sequence is an adult with an advanced solid tumor such as melanoma, head and neck, liver or kidney cancer. The chain recombines TRBV5-1 with TRBJ2-1, with D possibly TRBD2 on 5 matching bases. Sequencing was performed on CD4+ or CD8+ T cells sorted from blood, taken in a trial of the OX40 agonist ivuxolimab. In nucleotides, the CDR3 is TGCGCCAGCAGCCGGGGAGAAACTTACAATGAGCAGTTCTTC. Translating gives CASSRGETYNEQFF. Based on the CDR3 plus reference TRBV5-1 and TRBJ2-1, the full variable domain is KAGVTQTPRYLIKTRGQQVTLSCSPISGHRSVSWYQQTPGQGLQFLFEYFSETQRNKGNFPGRFSGRQFSNSRSEMNVSTLELGDSALYLCASSRGETYNEQFFGPGTRLTVL.